This TCR beta chain comes out of a study of cytomegalovirus exposure and HLA in healthy donors. Here immunoSEQ multiplex PCR was the method, and the copy in TCRdb shows in-frame clones only, minus some. The sample contains 110,000 or so clones, more than 85% of which appear only once. J was trimmed by 4 bases and V by 8 bases; bases with no gene match: 6. The germline V gene encodes CDR1 SQVTM and CDR2 ANQGSEA. The CDR3 covers 12 residues. What was sequenced was PBMCs. The TCR comes from a man in his late teens or twenties in good health and CMV-seropositive. The gene calls are TRBV29-1 and TRBJ1-1; TRBD1 matches at 8 bases. The CDR3 protein is CSPYRGATEAFF. The CDR3 coding sequence is TGCAGCCCCTACAGGGGGGCCACTGAAGCTTTCTTT.